These 14 T cell receptor beta chains were sequenced from one sample in a study of CD8 T cells in ankylosing spondylitis. TCRdb reanalysed the 5' RACE reads using MiXCR and keeps one entry per CDR3 protein. The profile shows about 240,000 distinct CDR3 sequences, around 7.8% of them singletons. Sequencing was performed on blood, either unsorted or a sorted T cell fraction (not recorded which). These receptors all stem from a male donor with ankylosing spondylitis or in good health (not recorded which).

The J gene is TRBJ2-7, the V gene TRBV15, with D unresolved. Germline CDR1 and CDR2: LNHNV and YYDKDF (reference sequence). This CDR3 region has 13 residues. V lost 0 bases, J lost 3 bases, and 6 bases lay in between. The CDR3 is CATSREPIYEQYF. The CDR3 nucleotides are TGTGCCACCAGCAGAGAACCGATCTACGAGCAGTACTTC. The full variable domain, completed using reference TRBV15 and TRBJ2-7, is DAMVIQNPRYQVTQFGKPVTLSCSQTLNHNVMYWYQQKSSQAPKLLFHYYDKDFNNEADTPDNFQSRRPNTSFCFLDIRSPGLGDTAMYLCATSREPIYEQYFGPGTRLTVT.

This clonotype was detected a few times. The rearrangement joins TRBV14 to TRBJ1-1, with D tentatively TRBD1 (5 bases). This CDR3 is 18 amino acids long. Deletions cut 5 bases from V and 3 bases from J, with 25 bases between. Germline values: CDR1 SGHDN, CDR2 FVKESK. In nucleotides, the CDR3 is TGTGCCAGCAGCGTATCGACCGGGACCCCGTTACGGGACACTGAAGCTTTCTTT. It codes for CASSVSTGTPLRDTEAFF.

This clonotype was observed at least ten times. The J gene is TRBJ2-3, the V gene TRBV12-3 or TRBV12-4; 9 nucleotides align to TRBD2. This CDR3 contains 17 residues. V gave up 6 bases and J gave up 0 bases; unmatched junction bases: 10. The CDR3: CASSGTSLSSSTDTQYF. CDR3 DNA sequence: TGTGCCAGCAGCGGGACTAGCCTTTCCTCAAGCACAGATACGCAGTATTTT.

This clonotype was seen repeatedly, ten times or more. V usage is TRBV30 and J usage is TRBJ2-7; perhaps TRBD2 as D (6 bases). Germline CDR1 GTSNPN, CDR2 SVGIG (reference sequence). The CDR3 sequence is 15 residues long. The V and J ends lost 3 bases and 0 bases respectively, with 15 bases between them. Here the CDR3 DNA reads TGTGCCTGGAGGGCATGGGACTCCTTCTCCTACGAGCAGTACTTC. Residues: CAWRAWDSFSYEQYF.

This clonotype was observed a few times. The genes are TRBV18 and TRBJ1-1; D is ambiguous. The length of the CDR3 is 14 residues. V gave up 4 bases and J gave up 1 base, with 10 bases separating them. Germline values: CDR1 KGHSH, CDR2 LQKENI. The CDR3 reads CASSRNYQNTEAFF. The CDR3 DNA follows: TGTGCCAGCTCACGGAACTACCAGAACACTGAAGCTTTCTTT.

This clonotype appeared many times. The V gene is TRBV7-9, the J gene TRBJ2-7, with D uncertain. The length of the CDR3 is 11 residues. V was clipped by 7 bases and J by 4 bases, with 8 bases between them. Germline-derived CDR1 and CDR2 are SEHNR and FQNEAQ (reference sequence). CDR3 sequence (DNA): TGTGCCAGCACCTCCCAATACGAGCAGTACTTC. This sequence encodes CASTSQYEQYF.

V usage is TRBV5-1 and J usage is TRBJ2-7; TRBD1 agrees at 7 bases. Germline V gene lookup returns CDR1 SGHRS and CDR2 YFSETQ. V lost 0 bases to trimming and J lost 2 bases; unmatched junction nucleotides: 2. There are 14 residues in the CDR3. CDR3 amino acids: CASSLETGPYEQYF. Written as DNA, the CDR3 is TGCGCCAGCAGCTTGGAGACAGGGCCCTACGAGCAGTACTTC. The full variable domain, in which reference TRBV5-1 and TRBJ2-7 provide the parts outside the CDR3, is KAGVTQTPRYLIKTRGQQVTLSCSPISGHRSVSWYQQTPGQGLQFLFEYFSETQRNKGNFPGRFSGRQFSNSRSEMNVSTLELGDSALYLCASSLETGPYEQYFGPGTRLTVT.

The sample holds many counts of this clonotype. The chain combines TRBV11-3 with TRBJ1-1; D might be TRBD1 (5 bases). This CDR3 has 16 amino acids. V was shortened by 5 bases and J by 0 bases, with 16 bases between the two germline ends. Looked up from germline, CDR1 is SGHNT and CDR2 is YENEEA. CDR3 sequence (DNA): TGTGCCAGCAGCCCACGTATGGGGCGATTGAACACTGAAGCTTTCTTT. This translates into CASSPRMGRLNTEAFF.

This clonotype was observed at least ten times. This sequence joins TRBV6-2 or TRBV6-3 and TRBJ2-7; D gene unclear. From germline, CDR1 is MNHEY and CDR2 SVGEGT. CDR3 length: 13 amino acids. The ends were cut back, 5 bases at V and 5 bases at J, with 13 bases in the middle. CDR3 sequence (DNA): TGTGCCAGCAGTCCTCCGGACCTCCACGAGCAGTACTTC. It is translated as CASSPPDLHEQYF.

This clonotype was recorded a few times. The chain recombines TRBV5-1 with TRBJ1-1; D is possibly TRBD1 (6 bases). This CDR3 has 15 amino acids. Per germline, CDR1 SGHRS and CDR2 YFSETQ. Trimming left V 4 bases short and J 5 bases short, with 18 bases between. The CDR3 nucleotides read TGCGCCAGCAGCGTAGCGGCAGGGGTGGATACTGAAGCTTTCTTT. Its protein product is CASSVAAGVDTEAFF.

This clonotype was picked up many times. J is TRBJ2-1 and V is TRBV7-6; D is unresolved. Germline CDR1 is SGHVS and CDR2 is FNYEAQ. V lost 5 bases, J lost 3 bases, and 11 bases lay in between. The CDR3 covers 14 residues. CDR3 region: CASSQAINYNEQFF. The CDR3, as DNA: TGTGCCAGCAGCCAGGCTATTAACTACAATGAGCAGTTCTTC. Full variable domain (rest looked up from reference TRBV7-6 and TRBJ2-1): GAGVSQSPRYKVTKRGQDVALRCDPISGHVSLYWYRQALGQGPEFLTYFNYEAQQDKSGLPNDRFSAERPEGSISTLTIQRTEQRDSAMYRCASSQAINYNEQFFGPGTRLTVL.

This clonotype showed up many times. This chain links TRBV2 with TRBJ1-2; the D is unclear. CDR3 length equals 13 residues. Per the germline V gene, CDR1 is SNHLY and CDR2 is FYNNEI. V dropped 8 bases and J dropped 1 base, with 11 bases sitting between them. In DNA, the CDR3 is TGTGCCAGCCTAGAGGGTCTTAACTATGGCTACACCTTC. Its protein product is CASLEGLNYGYTF.

The V and J genes are TRBV20-1 and TRBJ2-1; 7 nucleotides align to TRBD2. Germline assignment: CDR1 DFQATT and CDR2 SNEGSKA (reference sequence). The ends lost 3 bases at V and 6 bases at J; junction bases unmatched: 5. The CDR3 has 13 residues. This chain's CDR3 is CSARGGTPNEQFF. The CDR3 DNA sequence: TGCAGTGCTAGGGGAGGGACCCCCAATGAGCAGTTCTTC.

This clonotype is categorized as medium-sized (0.01 to 0.1%). The chain carries TRBV4-2 and TRBJ2-5, with a tentative D call TRBD2 (5 bases). The CDR3 has 18 residues. The V and J ends lost 1 base and 4 bases respectively, with 22 bases between them. Germline CDR1 LGHNA, CDR2 YNFKEQ. The CDR3 DNA sequence: TGTGCCAGCAGCCAAGCCTCTTTACTAGGCGGCTTAGGAGAGACCCAGTACTTC. Amino acid sequence: CASSQASLLGGLGETQYF.